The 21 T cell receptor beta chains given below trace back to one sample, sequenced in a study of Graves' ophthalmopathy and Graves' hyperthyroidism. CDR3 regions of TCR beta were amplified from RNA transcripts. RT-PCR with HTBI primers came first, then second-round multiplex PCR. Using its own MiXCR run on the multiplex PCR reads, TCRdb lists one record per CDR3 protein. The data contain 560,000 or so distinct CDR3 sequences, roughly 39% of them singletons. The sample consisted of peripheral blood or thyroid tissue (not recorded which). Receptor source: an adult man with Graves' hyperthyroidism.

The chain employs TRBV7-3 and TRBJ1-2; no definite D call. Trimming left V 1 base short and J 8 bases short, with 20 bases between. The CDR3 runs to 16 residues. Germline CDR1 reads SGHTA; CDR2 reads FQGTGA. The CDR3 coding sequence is TGTGCCAGCAGCTTAAACCCGGGCCCGACCGCTAGCGGCTACACCTTC. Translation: CASSLNPGPTASGYTF. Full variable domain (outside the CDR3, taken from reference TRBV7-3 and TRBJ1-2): GAGVSQTPSNKVTEKGKYVELRCDPISGHTALYWYRQSLGQGPEFLIYFQGTGAADDSGLPNDRFFAVRPEGSVSTLKIQRTERGDSAVYLCASSLNPGPTASGYTFGSGTRLTVV.

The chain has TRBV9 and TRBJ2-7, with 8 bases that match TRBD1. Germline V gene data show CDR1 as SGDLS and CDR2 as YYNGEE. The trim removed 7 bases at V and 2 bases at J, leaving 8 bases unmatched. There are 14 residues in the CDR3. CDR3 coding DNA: TGTGCCAGCTGGGAGACAGGGGCTACCTACGAGCAGTACTTC. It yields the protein CASWETGATYEQYF.

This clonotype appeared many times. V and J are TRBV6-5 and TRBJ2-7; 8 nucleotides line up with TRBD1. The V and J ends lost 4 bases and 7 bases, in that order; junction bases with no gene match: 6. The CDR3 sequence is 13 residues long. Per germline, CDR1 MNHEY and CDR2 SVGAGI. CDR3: CASSSGQGREQYF. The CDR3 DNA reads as TGTGCCAGCAGTTCTGGACAGGGAAGAGAGCAGTACTTC.

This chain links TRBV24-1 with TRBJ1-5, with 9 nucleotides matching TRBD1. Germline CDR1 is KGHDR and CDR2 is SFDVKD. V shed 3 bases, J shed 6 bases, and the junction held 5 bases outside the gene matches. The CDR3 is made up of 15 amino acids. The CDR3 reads CATSDRTGEGQPQHF. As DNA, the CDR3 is TGTGCCACCAGTGATCGGACAGGGGAGGGTCAGCCCCAGCATTTT.

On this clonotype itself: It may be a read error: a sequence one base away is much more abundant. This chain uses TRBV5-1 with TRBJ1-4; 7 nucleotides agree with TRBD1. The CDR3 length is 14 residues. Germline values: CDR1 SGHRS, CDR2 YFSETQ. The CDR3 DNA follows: TGCACCAGCAGCTCCGGACAGGTGAATGAAAAACTGTTTTTT. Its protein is CTSSSGQVNEKLFF. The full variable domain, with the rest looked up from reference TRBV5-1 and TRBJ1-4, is KAGVTQTPRYLIKTRGQQVTLSCSPISGHRSVSWYQQTPGQGLQFLFEYFSETQRNKGNFPGRFSGRQFSNSRSEMNVSTLELGDSALYLCTSSSGQVNEKLFFGSGTQLSVL.

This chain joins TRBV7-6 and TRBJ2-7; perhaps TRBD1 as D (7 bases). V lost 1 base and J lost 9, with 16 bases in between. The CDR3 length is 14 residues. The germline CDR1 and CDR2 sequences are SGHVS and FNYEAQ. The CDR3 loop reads CASSLVPTGRWQYF. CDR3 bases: TGTGCCAGCAGCTTAGTGCCGACAGGGAGGTGGCAGTACTTC.

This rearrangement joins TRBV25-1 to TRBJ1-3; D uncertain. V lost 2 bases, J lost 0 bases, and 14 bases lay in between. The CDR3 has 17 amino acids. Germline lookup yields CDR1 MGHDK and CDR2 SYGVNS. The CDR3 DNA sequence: TGTGCCAGCAGTGAAGCACCCCTAACGAGCTCTGGAAACACCATATATTTT. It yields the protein CASSEAPLTSSGNTIYF.

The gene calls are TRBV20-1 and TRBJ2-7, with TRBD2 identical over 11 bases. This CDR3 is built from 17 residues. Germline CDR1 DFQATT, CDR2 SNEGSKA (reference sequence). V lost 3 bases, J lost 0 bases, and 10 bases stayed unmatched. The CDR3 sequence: CSASVLAGASSSYEQYF. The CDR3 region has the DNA TGCAGTGCTAGCGTACTAGCGGGGGCCTCAAGCTCCTACGAGCAGTACTTC.

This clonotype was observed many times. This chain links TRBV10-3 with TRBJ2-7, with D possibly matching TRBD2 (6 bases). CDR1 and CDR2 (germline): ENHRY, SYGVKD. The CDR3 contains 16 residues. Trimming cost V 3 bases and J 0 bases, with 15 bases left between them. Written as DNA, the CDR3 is TGTGCCATCAGTGATCTCCTAGCGCGTAGCTCCTACGAGCAGTACTTC. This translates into CAISDLLARSSYEQYF.

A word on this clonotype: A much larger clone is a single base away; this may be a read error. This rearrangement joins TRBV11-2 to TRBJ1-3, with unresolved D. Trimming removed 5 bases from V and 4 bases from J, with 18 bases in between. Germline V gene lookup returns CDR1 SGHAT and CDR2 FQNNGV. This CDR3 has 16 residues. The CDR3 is CASSPAGGSLGNTIYF. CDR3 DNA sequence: TGTGCCAGCAGCCCGGCTGGAGGGAGCCTAGGAAACACCATATATTTT. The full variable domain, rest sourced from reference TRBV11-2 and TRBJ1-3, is EAGVAQSPRYKIIEKRQSVAFWCNPISGHATLYWYQQILGQGPKLLIQFQNNGVVDDSQLPKDRFSAERLKGVDSTLKIQPAKLEDSAVYLCASSPAGGSLGNTIYFGEGSWLTVV.

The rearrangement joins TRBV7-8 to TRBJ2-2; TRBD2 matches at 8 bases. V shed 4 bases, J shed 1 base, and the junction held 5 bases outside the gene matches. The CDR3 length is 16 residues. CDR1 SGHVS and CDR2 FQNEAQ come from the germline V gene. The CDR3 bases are TGTGCCAGCAGCTCCCCCCGGGAGGGGAACACCGGGGAGCTGTTTTTT. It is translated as CASSSPREGNTGELFF.

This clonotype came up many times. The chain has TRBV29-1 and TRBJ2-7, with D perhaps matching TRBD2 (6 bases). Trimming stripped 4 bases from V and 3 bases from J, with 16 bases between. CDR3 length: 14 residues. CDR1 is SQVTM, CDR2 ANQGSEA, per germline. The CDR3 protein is CSVVLAGTHYEQYF. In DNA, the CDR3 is TGCAGCGTTGTTTTGGCGGGAACGCACTACGAGCAGTACTTC.

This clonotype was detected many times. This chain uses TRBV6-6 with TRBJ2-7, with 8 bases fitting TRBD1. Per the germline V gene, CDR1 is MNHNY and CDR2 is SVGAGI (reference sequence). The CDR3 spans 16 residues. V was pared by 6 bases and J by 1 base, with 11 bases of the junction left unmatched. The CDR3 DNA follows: TGTGCCAGCAGCTTGAGCGCGGGACAGGCATCCTACGAGCAGTACTTC. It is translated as CASSLSAGQASYEQYF.

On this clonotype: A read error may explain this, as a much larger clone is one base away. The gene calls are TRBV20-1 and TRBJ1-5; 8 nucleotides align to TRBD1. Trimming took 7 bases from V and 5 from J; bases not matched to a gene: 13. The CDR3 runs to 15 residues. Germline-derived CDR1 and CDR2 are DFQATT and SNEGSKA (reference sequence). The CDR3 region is CSVAAGGSSYQPQHF. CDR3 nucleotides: TGCAGTGTAGCTGCAGGGGGCTCAAGCTATCAGCCCCAGCATTTT.

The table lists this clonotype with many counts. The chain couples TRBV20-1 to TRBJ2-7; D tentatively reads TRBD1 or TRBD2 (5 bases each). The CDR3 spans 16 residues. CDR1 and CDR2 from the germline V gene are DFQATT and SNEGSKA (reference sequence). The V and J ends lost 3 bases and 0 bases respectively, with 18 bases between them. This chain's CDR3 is CSASGAATTSSYEQYF. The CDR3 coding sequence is TGCAGTGCTAGCGGGGCCGCTACCACGAGCTCCTACGAGCAGTACTTC.

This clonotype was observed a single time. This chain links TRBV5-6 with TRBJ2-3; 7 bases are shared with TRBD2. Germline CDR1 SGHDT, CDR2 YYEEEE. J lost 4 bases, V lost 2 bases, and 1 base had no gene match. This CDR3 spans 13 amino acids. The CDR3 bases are TGTGCCAGCAGCTTTGGACTAGCAGATACGCAGTATTTT. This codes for CASSFGLADTQYF.

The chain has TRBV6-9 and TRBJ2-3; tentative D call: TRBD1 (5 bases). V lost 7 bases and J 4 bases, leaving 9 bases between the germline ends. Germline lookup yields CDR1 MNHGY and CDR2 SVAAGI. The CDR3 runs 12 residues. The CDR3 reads CASNQGPDTQYF. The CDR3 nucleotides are TGTGCCAGCAACCAGGGTCCAGATACGCAGTATTTT.

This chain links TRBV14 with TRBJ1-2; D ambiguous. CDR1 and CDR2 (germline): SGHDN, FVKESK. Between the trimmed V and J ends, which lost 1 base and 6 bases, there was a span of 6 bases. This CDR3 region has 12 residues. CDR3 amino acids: CASSQGMDGYTF. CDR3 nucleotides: TGTGCCAGCAGCCAAGGGATGGATGGCTACACCTTC.

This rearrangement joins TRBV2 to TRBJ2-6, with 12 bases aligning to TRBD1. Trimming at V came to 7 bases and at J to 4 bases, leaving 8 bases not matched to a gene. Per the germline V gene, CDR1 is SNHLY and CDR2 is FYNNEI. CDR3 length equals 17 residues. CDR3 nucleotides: TGTGCCAGCAATAGGGACAGGGGGCAGTGGGGGGCCAACGTCCTGACTTTC. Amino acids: CASNRDRGQWGANVLTF.

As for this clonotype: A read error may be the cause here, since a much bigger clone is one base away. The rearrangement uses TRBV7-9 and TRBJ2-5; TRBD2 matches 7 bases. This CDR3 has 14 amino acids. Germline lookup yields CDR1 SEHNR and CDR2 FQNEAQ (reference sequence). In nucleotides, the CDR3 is TGTGTCAGCAGCTTTTGGGGGGGCCAAGAGACCCAGTACTTC. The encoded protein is CVSSFWGGQETQYF.

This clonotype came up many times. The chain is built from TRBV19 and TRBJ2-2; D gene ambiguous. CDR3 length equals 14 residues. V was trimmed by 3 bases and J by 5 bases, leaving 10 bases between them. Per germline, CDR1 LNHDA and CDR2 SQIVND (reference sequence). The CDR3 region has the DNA TGTGCCAGTAGTATGTACAGTGGGACCGGGGAGCTGTTTTTT. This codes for CASSMYSGTGELFF. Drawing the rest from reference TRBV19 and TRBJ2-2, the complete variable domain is DGGITQSPKYLFRKEGQNVTLSCEQNLNHDAMYWYRQDPGQGLRLIYYSQIVNDFQKGDIAEGYSVSREKKESFPLTVTSAQKNPTAFYLCASSMYSGTGELFFGEGSRLTVL.